This T cell receptor beta chain was recovered during a study of spatial heterogeneity in lung cancer. Whole-study results and caveats: Ubiquitous expanded tumor TCRs surfaced in blood more at resection than they did at follow-up.

Carried by each TCR cDNA molecule was a unique molecular identifier. Each CDR3 protein is one row after TCRdb ran MiXCR on the 5' RACE reads. The table includes some 100,000 distinct CDR3 sequences, 10% to 15% detected once. Time point noted: sample taken at primary tumor resection. No cells were sorted before sequencing. The whole RNA sequenced was extracted from tumor, nontumor lung or frozen PBMC. The cohort: roughly 72 early-stage, untreated non-small cell lung cancer patients. This clonotype has at least ten counts. No antigen is known for it. CDR3 length equals 15 residues. CDR1 is LGHNT and CDR2 is FRNRAP in the germline V gene. V was shortened by 3 bases and J by 8 bases, with 17 bases between the two germline ends.

This sample comprised PBMCs, obtained at surgery. The genes are TRBV12-5 and TRBJ2-1; D remains unclear. The clonotype comes from a male donor with early-stage non-small cell lung cancer. The CDR3 nucleotides are TGTGCTAGTGGTTTATATAGTGGGCCCTGGGATGAGCAGTTCTTC. Encoded protein: CASGLYSGPWDEQFF.